This T cell receptor beta chain was captured in a study of radiotherapy plus CTLA-4 blockade in lung cancer. The wider study: Disease control was present in more than 25% of patients, and objective responses in approximately 20%.

Germline values: CDR1 SGHTA, CDR2 FQGNSA. V was pared by 5 bases and J by 0 bases, with 5 bases of the junction left unmatched. The CDR3 is 15 residues long. Here immunoSEQ multiplex PCR was the method, and the copy in TCRdb shows in-frame clones only, minus some. Of about 50,000 clones in the sample, approximately 81% were seen once. The TCR originated in a human donor with non-small cell lung cancer whose response to radiotherapy plus ipilimumab could not be evaluated. The chain is built from TRBV7-2 and TRBJ2-7; 9 bases agree with TRBD1. The sample was peripheral blood, taken from a patient treated with radiotherapy plus ipilimumab. The CDR3 coding sequence is TGTGCCAGCAGCCCACGGACAGGGGACTCCTACGAGCAGTACTTC. This encodes CASSPRTGDSYEQYF.